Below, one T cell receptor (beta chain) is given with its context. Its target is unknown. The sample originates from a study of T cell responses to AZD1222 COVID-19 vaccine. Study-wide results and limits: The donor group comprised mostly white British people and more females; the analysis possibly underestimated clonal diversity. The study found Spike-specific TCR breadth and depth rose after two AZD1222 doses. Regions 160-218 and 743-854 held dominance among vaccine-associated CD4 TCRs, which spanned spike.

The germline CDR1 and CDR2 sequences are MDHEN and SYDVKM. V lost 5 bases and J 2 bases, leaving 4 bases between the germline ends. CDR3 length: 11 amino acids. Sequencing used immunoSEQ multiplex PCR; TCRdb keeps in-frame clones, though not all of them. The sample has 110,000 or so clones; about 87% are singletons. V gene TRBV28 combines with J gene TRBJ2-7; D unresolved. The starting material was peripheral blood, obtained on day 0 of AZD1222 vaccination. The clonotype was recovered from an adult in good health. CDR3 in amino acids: CASSLTYEQYF. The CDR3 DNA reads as TGTGCCAGCAGTCTAACCTACGAGCAGTACTTC.